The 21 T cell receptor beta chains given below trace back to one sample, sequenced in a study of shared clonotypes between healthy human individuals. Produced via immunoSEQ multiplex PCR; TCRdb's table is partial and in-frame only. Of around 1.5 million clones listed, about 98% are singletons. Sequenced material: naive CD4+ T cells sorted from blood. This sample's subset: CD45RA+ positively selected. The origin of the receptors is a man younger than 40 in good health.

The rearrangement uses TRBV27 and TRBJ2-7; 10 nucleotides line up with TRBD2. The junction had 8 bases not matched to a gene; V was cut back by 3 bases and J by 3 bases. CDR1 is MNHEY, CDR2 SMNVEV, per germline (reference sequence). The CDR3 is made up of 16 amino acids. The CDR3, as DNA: TGTGCCAGCAGTTTTTCCCGACTAGCGGGCCTCTACGAGCAGTACTTC. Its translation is CASSFSRLAGLYEQYF.

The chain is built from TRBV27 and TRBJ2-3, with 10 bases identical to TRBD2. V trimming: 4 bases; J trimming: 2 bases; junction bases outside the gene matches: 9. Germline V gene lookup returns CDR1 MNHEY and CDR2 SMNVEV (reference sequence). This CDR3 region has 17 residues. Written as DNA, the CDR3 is TGTGCCAGCAGTTCACATCGACTAGCGGGCGCCACAGATACGCAGTATTTT. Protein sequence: CASSSHRLAGATDTQYF.

The DNA of the CDR3 is TGTGCCAGCAGCCCGGGACTAGTCGACGAGCAGTACTTC. Its protein product is CASSPGLVDEQYF. The J gene is TRBJ2-7, the V gene TRBV5-4, with TRBD2 identical over 8 bases. Trimming removed 4 bases from V and 5 bases from J; junction bases left unmatched: 5. Germline values: CDR1 SGHNT, CDR2 YYREEE (reference sequence). The CDR3 extends over 13 amino acids.

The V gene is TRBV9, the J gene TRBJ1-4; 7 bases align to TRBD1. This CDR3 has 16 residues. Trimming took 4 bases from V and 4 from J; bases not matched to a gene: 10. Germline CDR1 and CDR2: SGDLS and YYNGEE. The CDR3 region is CASSSNPGTDNEKLFF. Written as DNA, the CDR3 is TGTGCCAGCAGCTCTAACCCCGGGACAGATAATGAAAAACTGTTTTTT.

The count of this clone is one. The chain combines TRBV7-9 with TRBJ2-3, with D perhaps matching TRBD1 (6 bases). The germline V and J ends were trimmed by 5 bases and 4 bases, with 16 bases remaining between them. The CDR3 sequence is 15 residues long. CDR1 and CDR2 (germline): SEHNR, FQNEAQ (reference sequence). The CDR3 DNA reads TGTGCCAGCAGCGAAACAGGGTTCTATGCAGATACGCAGTATTTT. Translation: CASSETGFYADTQYF.

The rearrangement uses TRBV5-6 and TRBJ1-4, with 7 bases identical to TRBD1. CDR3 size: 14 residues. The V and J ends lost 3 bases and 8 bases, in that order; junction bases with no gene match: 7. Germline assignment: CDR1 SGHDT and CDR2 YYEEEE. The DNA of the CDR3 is TGTGCCAGCAGCTCTACGACAGGGAACGAAAAACTGTTTTTT. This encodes CASSSTTGNEKLFF.

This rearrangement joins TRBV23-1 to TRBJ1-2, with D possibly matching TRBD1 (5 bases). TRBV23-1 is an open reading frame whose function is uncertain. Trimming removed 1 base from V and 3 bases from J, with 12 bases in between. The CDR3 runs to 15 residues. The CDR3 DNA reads TGCGCCAGCAGTCAATACGTGGGGCAGGACTATGGCTACACCTTC. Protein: CASSQYVGQDYGYTF.

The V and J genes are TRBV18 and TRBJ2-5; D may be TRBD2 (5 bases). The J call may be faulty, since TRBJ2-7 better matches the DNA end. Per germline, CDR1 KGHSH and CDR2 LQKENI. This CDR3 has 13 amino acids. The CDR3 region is CASSLGVTYEQYF. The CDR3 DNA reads TGTGCCAGCTCACTCGGGGTAACTTACGAGCAGTACTTC.

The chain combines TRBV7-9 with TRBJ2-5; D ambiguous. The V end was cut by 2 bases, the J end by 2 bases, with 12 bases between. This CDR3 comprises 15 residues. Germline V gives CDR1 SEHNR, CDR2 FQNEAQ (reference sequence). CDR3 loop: CASSLFVAVQETQYF. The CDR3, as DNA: TGTGCCAGCAGCTTATTCGTGGCGGTACAAGAGACCCAGTACTTC.

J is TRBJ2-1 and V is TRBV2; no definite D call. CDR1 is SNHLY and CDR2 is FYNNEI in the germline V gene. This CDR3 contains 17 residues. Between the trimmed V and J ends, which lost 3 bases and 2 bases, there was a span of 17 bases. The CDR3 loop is CASSDESPRITYNEQFF. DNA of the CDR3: TGTGCCAGCAGTGACGAGAGCCCCCGTATCACCTACAATGAGCAGTTCTTC.

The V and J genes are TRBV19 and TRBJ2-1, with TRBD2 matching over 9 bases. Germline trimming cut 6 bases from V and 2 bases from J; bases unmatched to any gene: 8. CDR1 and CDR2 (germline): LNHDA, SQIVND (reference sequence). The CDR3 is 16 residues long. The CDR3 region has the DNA TGTGCCAGTAGCCTCGATAGCGGGAGAACCTACAATGAGCAGTTCTTC. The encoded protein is CASSLDSGRTYNEQFF. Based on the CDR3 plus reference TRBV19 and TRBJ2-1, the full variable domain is DGGITQSPKYLFRKEGQNVTLSCEQNLNHDAMYWYRQDPGQGLRLIYYSQIVNDFQKGDIAEGYSVSREKKESFPLTVTSAQKNPTAFYLCASSLDSGRTYNEQFFGPGTRLTVL.

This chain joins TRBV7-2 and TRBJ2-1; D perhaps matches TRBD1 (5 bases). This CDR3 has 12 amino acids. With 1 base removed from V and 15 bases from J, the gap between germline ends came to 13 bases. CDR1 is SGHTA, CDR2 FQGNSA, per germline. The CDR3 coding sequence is TGTGCCAGCAGCTTAGGCAGGGTTATGTTGTTCTTC. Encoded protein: CASSLGRVMLFF.

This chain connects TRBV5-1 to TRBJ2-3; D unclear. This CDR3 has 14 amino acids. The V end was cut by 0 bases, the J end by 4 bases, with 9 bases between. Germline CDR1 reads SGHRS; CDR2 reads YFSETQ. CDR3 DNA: TGCGCCAGCAGCTTGGTAAGCGAGGCAGATACGCAGTATTTT. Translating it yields CASSLVSEADTQYF.

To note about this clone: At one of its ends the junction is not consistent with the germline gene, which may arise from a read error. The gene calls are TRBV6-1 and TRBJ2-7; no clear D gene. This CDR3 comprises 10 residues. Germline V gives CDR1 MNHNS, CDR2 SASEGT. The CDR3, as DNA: TGTGCCACCAGTAACTACGAGCAGTACTTC. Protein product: CATSNYEQYF.

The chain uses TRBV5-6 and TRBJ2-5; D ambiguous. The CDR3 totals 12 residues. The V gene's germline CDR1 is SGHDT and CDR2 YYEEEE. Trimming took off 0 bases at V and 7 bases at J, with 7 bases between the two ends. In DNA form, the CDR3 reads TGTGCCAGCAGCTTGGGGATTGGGACCCAGTACTTC. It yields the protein CASSLGIGTQYF.

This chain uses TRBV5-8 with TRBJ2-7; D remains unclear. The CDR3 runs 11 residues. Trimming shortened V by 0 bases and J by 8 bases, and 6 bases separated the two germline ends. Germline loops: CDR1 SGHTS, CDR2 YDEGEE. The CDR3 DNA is TGTGCCAGCAGCTTGGTTGTTCAGCAGTACTTC. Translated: CASSLVVQQYF.

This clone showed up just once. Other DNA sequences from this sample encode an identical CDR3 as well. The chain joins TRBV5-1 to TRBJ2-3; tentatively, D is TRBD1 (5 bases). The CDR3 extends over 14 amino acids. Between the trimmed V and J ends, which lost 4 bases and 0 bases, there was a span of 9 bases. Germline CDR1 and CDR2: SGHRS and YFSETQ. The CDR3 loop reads CASSLQGSTDTQYF. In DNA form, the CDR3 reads TGCGCCAGCAGCCTCCAGGGCAGCACAGATACGCAGTATTTT.

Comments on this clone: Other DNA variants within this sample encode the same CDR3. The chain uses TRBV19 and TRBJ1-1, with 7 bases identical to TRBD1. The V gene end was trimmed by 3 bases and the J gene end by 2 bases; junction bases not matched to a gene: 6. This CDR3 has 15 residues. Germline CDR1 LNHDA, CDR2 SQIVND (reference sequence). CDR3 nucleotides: TGTGCCAGTAGTATTGGTGGGACAGTCAACACTGAAGCTTTCTTT. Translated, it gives CASSIGGTVNTEAFF.

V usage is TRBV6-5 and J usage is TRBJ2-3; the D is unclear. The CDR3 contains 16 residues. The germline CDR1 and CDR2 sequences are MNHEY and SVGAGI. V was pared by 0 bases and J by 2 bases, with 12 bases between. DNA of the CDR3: TGTGCCAGCAGTTACTCGCGGTCACAGCCCACAGATACGCAGTATTTT. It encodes CASSYSRSQPTDTQYF.

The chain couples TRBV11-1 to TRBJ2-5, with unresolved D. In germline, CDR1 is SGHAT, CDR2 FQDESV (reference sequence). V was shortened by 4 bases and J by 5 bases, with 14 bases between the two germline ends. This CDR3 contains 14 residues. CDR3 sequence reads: CASSSSPARETQYF. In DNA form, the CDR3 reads TGTGCCAGCAGCTCCAGCCCCGCCCGGGAGACCCAGTACTTC.

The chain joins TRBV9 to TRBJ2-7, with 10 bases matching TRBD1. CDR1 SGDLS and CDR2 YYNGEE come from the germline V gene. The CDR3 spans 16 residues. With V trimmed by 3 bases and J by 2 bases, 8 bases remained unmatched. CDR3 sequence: CASSATTGTGAYEQYF. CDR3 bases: TGTGCCAGCAGCGCGACTACCGGGACAGGGGCCTACGAGCAGTACTTC.